Shown below are 28 T cell receptor beta chains from a single sample sequenced in a study of post-analysis software for immune sequencing data. Overall study findings and caveats: Five or six TRBV segments appeared more often in patients than in controls, and TRBV5-6, TRBV5-1 and TRBV20-1 were among these.

These receptors' targets are unknown. Carried by the TCR beta cDNA libraries were unique molecular identifiers. Using its own MiXCR run on the PCR reads, TCRdb lists one record per CDR3 protein. The sample holds hundreds of thousands of distinct CDR3 sequences, 25% to 30% seen once. The sequenced material came from blood. The receptor source for this set is a girl aged 10 to 17 with multiple sclerosis.

Comments on this clonotype: Germline and junction disagree at one end, which may indicate a read error. The genes are TRBV10-3 and TRBJ2-3; 10 bases agree with TRBD2. CDR3 length: 16 amino acids. Looked up from germline, CDR1 is ENHRY and CDR2 is SYGVKD. The CDR3 here is CTISDVAGGGTDTQYF. CDR3 nucleotides: TGTACCATCAGTGACGTAGCGGGGGGCGGCACAGATACGCAGTATTTT.

This clonotype has a handful of counts. V is TRBV7-2 and J is TRBJ2-7; no definite D call. The better agreement between TRBJ2-5 and the DNA end casts doubt on the J call. This CDR3 has 13 residues. Germline V gene lookup returns CDR1 SGHTA and CDR2 FQGNSA. In DNA form, the CDR3 reads TGTGCCAGCAGCTTCGACCCGAAGGCGACCCAGTACTTC. This codes for CASSFDPKATQYF.

The chain employs TRBV12-3 or TRBV12-4 and TRBJ2-1; weak D call: TRBD1 (6 bases). The ends were cut back, 6 bases at V and 12 bases at J, with 15 bases in the middle. The CDR3 contains 12 residues. CDR3 protein: CASSPTGYRQFF. The CDR3 bases are TGTGCCAGCAGCCCCACAGGGTACCGGCAGTTCTTC.

This chain joins TRBV5-1 and TRBJ1-2; the D is unclear. Germline CDR1 reads SGHRS; CDR2 reads YFSETQ. The CDR3 loop spans 16 amino acids. Deletions cut 4 bases from V and 2 bases from J, with 18 bases between. CDR3 bases: TGCGCCAGCAGCCCCGTGGCACAATCAAGAAACTATGGCTACACCTTC. Translating gives CASSPVAQSRNYGYTF.

The chain uses TRBV10-3 and TRBJ2-1, with 14 positions matching TRBD2. The CDR3 length is 17 residues. The trim removed 6 bases at V and 9 bases at J, leaving 13 bases unmatched. Germline V gene sequence: CDR1 ENHRY, CDR2 SYGVKD. CDR3 loop: CAISGLGLAGVLVEQFF. The CDR3 DNA reads as TGTGCCATCAGCGGATTGGGACTAGCGGGAGTCTTAGTTGAGCAGTTCTTC.

Ten or more counts support this clonotype. This chain joins TRBV7-2 and TRBJ2-7; D gene uncertain. This CDR3 comprises 13 residues. Trimming pared 5 bases from V and 1 base from J, leaving 9 bases between. Germline values: CDR1 SGHTA, CDR2 FQGNSA. This chain's CDR3 is CASSIDTSYEQYF. In DNA, the CDR3 is TGTGCCAGCAGCATAGACACGTCCTACGAGCAGTACTTC.

This clonotype showed up just a few times. The chain is built from TRBV7-2 and TRBJ2-1; perhaps TRBD2 as D (5 bases). V shed 6 bases and J shed 8 bases, with 11 bases lying between them. The CDR3 runs to 12 residues. The V gene's germline CDR1 is SGHTA and CDR2 FQGNSA. As DNA, the CDR3 is TGTGCCAGCAGTCGCGGGTTGTATGAGCAGTTCTTC. As protein: CASSRGLYEQFF.

The rearrangement joins TRBV20-1 to TRBJ2-5, with 7 bases lining up with TRBD1. The trim removed 6 bases at V and 1 base at J, leaving 26 bases unmatched. Germline CDR1 reads DFQATT; CDR2 reads SNEGSKA (reference sequence). The length of the CDR3 is 20 residues. The CDR3 loop reads CSATKSIKGAESQGQETQYF. In DNA, the CDR3 is TGCAGTGCCACCAAGTCGATCAAGGGGGCTGAGTCCCAGGGCCAAGAGACCCAGTACTTC.

In this sample, this clonotype turned up many times. The J gene is TRBJ2-4, the V gene TRBV20-1, with 9 bases matching TRBD2. From germline, CDR1 is DFQATT and CDR2 SNEGSKA (reference sequence). The J segment lost 0 bases and the V segment lost 5 bases, leaving 14 bases of the junction unmatched. The CDR3 runs 18 residues. Here the CDR3 reads CSADQRLLAGVAKNIQYF. CDR3 nucleotides: TGCAGTGCTGACCAACGACTACTAGCGGGCGTAGCCAAAAACATTCAGTACTTC.

This clonotype was seen only a few times. V gene TRBV7-9 combines with J gene TRBJ2-5; no firm D call. Trimming removed 4 bases at V and 7 bases at J, with 10 bases between. The CDR3 spans 12 residues. Germline V gene sequence: CDR1 SEHNR, CDR2 FQNEAQ (reference sequence). The CDR3 reads CASSSSSWTQYF. The DNA for the CDR3 is TGTGCCAGCAGCTCCAGTTCCTGGACCCAGTACTTC. Drawing the rest from reference TRBV7-9 and TRBJ2-5, the complete variable domain is DTGVSQNPRHKITKRGQNVTFRCDPISEHNRLYWYRQTLGQGPEFLTYFQNEAQLEKSRLLSDRFSAERPKGSFSTLEIQRTEQGDSAMYLCASSSSSWTQYFGPGTRLLVL.

The chain employs TRBV6-1 and TRBJ2-1; D call uncertain. The CDR3 is 15 residues long. Germline-derived CDR1 and CDR2 are MNHNS and SASEGT. Trimming took off 2 bases at V and 4 bases at J, with 12 bases between the two ends. The CDR3 loop reads CASSEMAWAYNEQFF. The CDR3 DNA sequence: TGTGCCAGCAGTGAAATGGCGTGGGCATACAATGAGCAGTTCTTC.

This clonotype was seen more than once but under ten times. The V call is TRBV2, the J call TRBJ1-4; 10 bases line up with TRBD1. Per the germline V gene, CDR1 is SNHLY and CDR2 is FYNNEI. The V and J ends lost 6 bases and 5 bases, in that order; junction bases with no gene match: 6. This CDR3 is built from 15 residues. CDR3: CASSRDRGPNEKLFF. Here the CDR3 DNA reads TGTGCCAGCAGCCGGGACAGGGGACCAAATGAAAAACTGTTTTTT.

This clonotype was counted ten times or more. The chain recombines TRBV4-3 with TRBJ2-5, with TRBD1 matching 7 bases. The trim removed 0 bases at V and 1 base at J, leaving 5 bases unmatched. Germline-derived CDR1 and CDR2 are LGHNA and YSLEER. CDR3 length: 16 residues. CDR3 region: CASSQETGRRQETQYF. The CDR3 DNA sequence: TGCGCCAGCAGCCAAGAGACAGGGAGACGCCAAGAGACCCAGTACTTC.

This clonotype was found a few times. This chain links TRBV6-2 or TRBV6-3 with TRBJ2-5; no clear D. The CDR3 runs to 11 residues. Germline loops: CDR1 MNHEY, CDR2 SVGEGT. V was cut by 2 bases and J by 4 bases, with 2 bases left in between. The CDR3 DNA is TGTGCCAGCAGTTACCCAGAGACCCAGTACTTC. Its translation: CASSYPETQYF.

The rearrangement uses TRBV10-3 and TRBJ2-7; no definite D call. The CDR3 has 13 residues. Germline V gene lookup returns CDR1 ENHRY and CDR2 SYGVKD. V lost 2 bases and J 2 bases, leaving 7 bases between the germline ends. CDR3 in amino acids: CAISEVGTYEQYF. The CDR3 DNA sequence: TGTGCCATCAGTGAGGTGGGAACCTACGAGCAGTACTTC.

This clonotype turned up a few times. This chain joins TRBV20-1 and TRBJ2-1; TRBD2 matches at 16 bases. The germline V gene encodes CDR1 DFQATT and CDR2 SNEGSKA (reference sequence). Unmatched junction bases numbered 3, after V lost 6 bases and J lost 7 bases. The CDR3 runs 14 residues. The CDR3 coding sequence is TGCAGTGCGGGGACTAGCGGGAGGGGTAATGAGCAGTTCTTC. Protein sequence: CSAGTSGRGNEQFF.

This clonotype came up a few times. The V gene is TRBV6-5, the J gene TRBJ2-2; 12 bases map to TRBD2. The J segment lost 5 bases and the V segment lost 0 bases, leaving 7 bases of the junction unmatched. Germline values: CDR1 MNHEY, CDR2 SVGAGI. CDR3 size: 18 residues. The CDR3 sequence is CASSYSKLAGGPTGELFF. Written as DNA, the CDR3 is TGTGCCAGCAGTTACTCAAAGCTAGCGGGAGGGCCGACCGGGGAGCTGTTTTTT.

Only a few counts were recorded for this clonotype. CDR3 loop: CASSYSIRQGGRPLHF. DNA of the CDR3: TGTGCCAGCAGTTACTCCATTAGACAGGGCGGGAGACCTCTCCACTTT. The chain combines TRBV6-6 with TRBJ1-6, with TRBD1 matching 7 bases. Germline V gives CDR1 MNHNY, CDR2 SVGAGI (reference sequence). The CDR3 runs to 16 residues. Losses at the gene ends were 0 bases for V and 16 bases for J; bases not matched to a gene: 15.

This clonotype occurred a few times. The V call is TRBV27, the J call TRBJ2-7; maybe TRBD1 (6 bases). Germline V gene data show CDR1 as MNHEY and CDR2 as SMNVEV (reference sequence). The CDR3 runs 15 residues. V gave up 0 bases and J gave up 0 bases, with 9 bases separating them. The CDR3 sequence is CASSLSGTLSYEQYF. The CDR3 bases are TGTGCCAGCAGTTTATCCGGGACACTCTCCTACGAGCAGTACTTC.

This clonotype was counted only a few times. The V gene is TRBV5-1, the J gene TRBJ2-3; 7 nucleotides line up with TRBD1. Germline V gene lookup returns CDR1 SGHRS and CDR2 YFSETQ. The ends lost 6 bases at V and 6 bases at J; junction bases unmatched: 10. This CDR3 has 14 amino acids. CDR3 bases: TGCGCCAGCACAATTGGACAGGCAAGCGATACGCAGTATTTT. The encoded protein is CASTIGQASDTQYF. Variable domain in full (rest from reference TRBV5-1 and TRBJ2-3): KAGVTQTPRYLIKTRGQQVTLSCSPISGHRSVSWYQQTPGQGLQFLFEYFSETQRNKGNFPGRFSGRQFSNSRSEMNVSTLELGDSALYLCASTIGQASDTQYFGPGTRLTVL.

The table lists this clonotype with a few counts. The J gene is TRBJ2-7, the V gene TRBV27, with 9 nucleotides matching TRBD1. Germline assignment: CDR1 MNHEY and CDR2 SMNVEV (reference sequence). V was pared by 5 bases and J by 4 bases, with 9 bases of the junction left unmatched. The CDR3 is 15 amino acids. The CDR3 protein is CASSPPPTGGYEQYF. CDR3 in DNA: TGTGCCAGCAGTCCGCCCCCGACAGGGGGGTACGAGCAGTACTTC.

This chain uses TRBV28 with TRBJ2-5; D may match TRBD1 or TRBD2 (6 bases each). The J call may be faulty, since TRBJ2-7 better matches the DNA end. The V gene's germline CDR1 is MDHEN and CDR2 SYDVKM. The CDR3 is made up of 17 amino acids. DNA for the CDR3: TGTGCCAGCAGACAAATCCAGGGGCGCGGGACCACCTACGAGCAGTACTTC. This encodes CASRQIQGRGTTYEQYF.

The V gene is TRBV12-3 or TRBV12-4, the J gene TRBJ2-5; the D gene is possibly TRBD2 (6 bases). V lost 4 bases and J lost 5, with 11 bases in between. CDR3 size: 13 residues. CDR3 coding DNA: TGTGCCAGCAGTTGGGGACTCCGGGAGACCCAGTACTTC. This translates into CASSWGLRETQYF.

Comments on this clonotype: It may be a read error: a sequence one base away is much more abundant. This sequence joins TRBV4-3 and TRBJ2-3, with TRBD2 matching over 9 bases. V was pared by 3 bases and J by 2 bases, with 12 bases of the junction left unmatched. The CDR3 runs to 18 residues. CDR1 LGHNA and CDR2 YSLEER come from the germline V gene. CDR3 amino acids: CASSHGVWTSDNTDTQYF. DNA of the CDR3: TGCGCCAGCAGCCATGGCGTGTGGACTAGCGATAACACAGATACGCAGTATTTT.

This clonotype showed up many times. The chain carries TRBV29-1 and TRBJ2-1, with 11 bases fitting TRBD2. The V gene end was trimmed by 7 bases and the J gene end by 7 bases; junction bases not matched to a gene: 15. Germline V gene lookup returns CDR1 SQVTM and CDR2 ANQGSEA. The CDR3 runs to 16 residues. For the CDR3, the DNA is TGCAGCGCCCTTCGTTCACTAGCGGGAGTTTCTAATGAGCAGTTCTTC. Translation: CSALRSLAGVSNEQFF.

The chain recombines TRBV7-8 with TRBJ2-1; 10 nucleotides agree with TRBD2. The CDR3 loop spans 17 amino acids. Germline values: CDR1 SGHVS, CDR2 FQNEAQ. With 3 bases clipped from V and 3 bases from J, the junction kept 8 bases outside the gene matches. In DNA form, the CDR3 reads TGTGCCAGCAGCTTTTTCCAGCGGGGGGGCTACTACAATGAGCAGTTCTTC. Translated: CASSFFQRGGYYNEQFF.

The V gene is TRBV7-2, the J gene TRBJ2-1; perhaps D is TRBD1 or TRBD2 (5 bases each). V lost 3 bases to trimming and J lost 6 bases, with 15 bases between them. CDR1 is SGHTA, CDR2 FQGNSA, per germline. The CDR3 sequence is 15 residues long. CDR3 protein: CASSLNPGRTNEQFF. Written as DNA, the CDR3 is TGTGCCAGCAGCTTGAATCCGGGACGAACCAATGAGCAGTTCTTC.

J is TRBJ2-5 and V is TRBV5-1; no clear D. V lost 2 bases and J lost 11, with 4 bases in between. Germline CDR1 reads SGHRS; CDR2 reads YFSETQ. The CDR3 covers 9 residues. The CDR3 nucleotides read TGCGCCAGCAGCTTCGGGCAGTACTTC. It is translated as CASSFGQYF.